The clone carrying this TCR beta chain was seen only once. V gave up 7 bases and J gave up 6 bases, with 13 bases separating them. The CDR3 length is 13 residues. Per the germline V gene, CDR1 is LNHDA and CDR2 is SQIVND (reference sequence). Authors' data handling: Nucleated cell number was recorded as an estimate derived from reference gene primer amplification. Generated by immunoSEQ multiplex PCR, the TCRdb table keeps only in-frame clones and is missing some. That table supplies the V and J calls and clone size; D and trimming were determined from the DNA. The sample carries about 200,000 clones, 83% recorded once. The data were taken from a study of blood T cell repertoires in COVID-19.

The TCR was taken from a woman aged 50 to 60 who had been exposed to COVID-19. The V gene is TRBV19, the J gene TRBJ1-5, with D unresolved. The sequenced sample was PBMCs or T cells enriched from blood (not recorded which). For the CDR3, the DNA is TGTGCCAGTAAAGCCAATCCGATTCAGCCCCAGCATTTT. Protein product: CASKANPIQPQHF.